These 14 T cell receptor beta chains originate from one sample sequenced in a study of T-cell memory formation after mild COVID-19. Using its own MiXCR run on the 5' RACE reads, TCRdb lists one record per CDR3 protein. Among 35,000 to 55,000 distinct CDR3 sequences listed, 8% to 10% were seen once. Material: PBMCs or a T cell subset sorted from them (not recorded which). The source of these receptors is an adult woman who had mild COVID-19 (a few samples of this study predate the infection). Cell type and time point are not known.

This chain joins TRBV2 and TRBJ1-4; TRBD1 might be the D (5 bases). V gave up 1 base and J gave up 3 bases, with 9 bases separating them. Germline V CDR1 and CDR2: SNHLY, FYNNEI. The CDR3 is 15 amino acids. The CDR3 DNA is TGTGCCAGCAGTGAAGGGGGCTTGTCTAATGAAAAACTGTTTTTT. Its translation is CASSEGGLSNEKLFF.

By share, this clonotype counts as medium-sized (0.01 to 0.1%). The DNA of the CDR3 is TGTGCCAGCAGCCGAACTACAGGGGCAGAGCAGTACTTC. Its protein is CASSRTTGAEQYF. V usage is TRBV5-5 and J usage is TRBJ2-7; 7 positions match TRBD1. Losses at the gene ends were 4 bases for V and 7 bases for J; bases not matched to a gene: 8. The germline gives CDR1 SGHKS, CDR2 YYEKEE (reference sequence). The CDR3 extends over 13 amino acids. Filled out from reference TRBV5-5 and TRBJ2-7, the complete variable domain reads DAGVTQSPTHLIKTRGQQVTLRCSPISGHKSVSWYQQVLGQGPQFIFQYYEKEERGRGNFPDRFSARQFPNYSSELNVNALLLGDSALYLCASSRTTGAEQYFGPGTRLTVT.

This clonotype was seen more than once but under ten times. The J gene is TRBJ1-4, the V gene TRBV5-1; D remains ambiguous. Germline V gene lookup returns CDR1 SGHRS and CDR2 YFSETQ. Deletions cut 5 bases from V and 3 bases from J, with 14 bases between. The CDR3 length is 15 residues. The chain's CDR3 is CASRPSTQANEKLFF. The CDR3 DNA reads as TGCGCCAGCAGACCTTCAACGCAAGCTAATGAAAAACTGTTTTTT.

This clonotype has a handful of counts. V gene TRBV5-1 combines with J gene TRBJ2-7, with D perhaps given as TRBD1 or TRBD2 (7 bases each). Trimming stripped 1 base from V and 6 bases from J, with 14 bases between. This CDR3 is 14 amino acids long. Germline loops: CDR1 SGHRS, CDR2 YFSETQ. CDR3 residues: CASSLWQGGAEQYF. CDR3 in DNA: TGCGCCAGCAGCTTGTGGCAGGGGGGGGCCGAGCAGTACTTC.

This clonotype was detected ten times or more. The chain combines TRBV5-1 with TRBJ1-5; 8 bases match TRBD1. The CDR3 runs to 15 residues. V shed 3 bases and J 4 bases; nucleotides not matched to a gene: 6. CDR1 and CDR2 (germline): SGHRS, YFSETQ. CDR3 in amino acids: CASSSDGQGNQPQHF. The CDR3 DNA is TGCGCCAGCAGCTCGGATGGACAGGGAAATCAGCCCCAGCATTTT.

The chain has TRBV12-3 or TRBV12-4 and TRBJ1-5, with D tentatively TRBD1 (5 bases). The CDR3 is made up of 15 amino acids. Trimming shortened V by 3 bases and J by 0 bases, and 9 bases separated the two germline ends. The CDR3 spells CASSLGGGSNQPQHF. For the CDR3, the DNA is TGTGCCAGCAGTTTGGGGGGGGGTAGCAATCAGCCCCAGCATTTT.

The sample holds a few counts of this clonotype. The chain employs TRBV27 and TRBJ1-1, with D possibly matching TRBD1 (5 bases). The length of the CDR3 is 12 residues. Germline loops: CDR1 MNHEY, CDR2 SMNVEV (reference sequence). Between the trimmed V and J ends, which lost 8 bases and 3 bases, there was a span of 10 bases. The CDR3 nucleotides are TGTGCCAGCGGGGAGGGGTACACTGAAGCTTTCTTT. Translation: CASGEGYTEAFF.

This chain connects TRBV7-9 to TRBJ2-7; D is unclear. The CDR3 sequence is 14 residues long. The germline CDR1 and CDR2 sequences are SEHNR and FQNEAQ (reference sequence). Trimming took 5 bases from V and 0 from J, leaving 11 bases between them. CDR3 sequence reads: CASSRPPSSYEQYF. The DNA for the CDR3 is TGTGCCAGCAGCCGACCACCTTCCTCCTACGAGCAGTACTTC.

The chain carries TRBV29-1 and TRBJ2-5, with TRBD1 matching 7 bases. The CDR3 covers 12 residues. The junction had 7 bases not matched to a gene; V was cut back by 8 bases and J by 4 bases. Germline V CDR1 and CDR2: SQVTM, ANQGSEA. CDR3 in DNA: TGCAGCTCTAAGGGACAGTTAGAGACCCAGTACTTC. Translation gives CSSKGQLETQYF.

The chain couples TRBV9 to TRBJ1-1, with D possibly matching TRBD1 (6 bases). Trimming removed 0 bases from V and 5 bases from J, with 11 bases in between. The CDR3 has 14 residues. Germline V gene lookup returns CDR1 SGDLS and CDR2 YYNGEE. CDR3 nucleotides: TGTGCCAGCAGCGTAGGAGGGGGAAGGACTGAAGCTTTCTTT. Its protein is CASSVGGGRTEAFF.

V is TRBV7-8 and J is TRBJ2-2, with a possible D match to TRBD1 (5 bases). The length of the CDR3 is 16 residues. V dropped 8 bases and J dropped 0 bases, with 16 bases sitting between them. Germline CDR1 is SGHVS and CDR2 is FQNEAQ. CDR3 loop: CASRRVPPANTGELFF. For the CDR3, the DNA is TGTGCCAGCCGCAGGGTCCCCCCCGCGAACACCGGGGAGCTGTTTTTT.

The DNA for the CDR3 is TGTGCCAGCAGCCTTTCGCCTCAGGGGCCCCGGGGTCAGCCCCAGCATTTT. Amino acid sequence: CASSLSPQGPRGQPQHF. The chain has TRBV14 and TRBJ1-5; tentative D call: TRBD1 (6 bases). Germline values: CDR1 SGHDN, CDR2 FVKESK. Trimming pared 4 bases from V and 6 bases from J, leaving 22 bases between. This CDR3 has 17 amino acids.

In its sample, this clonotype was seen a few times. The DNA for the CDR3 is TGTGCCAGCAGCGATCGGACAGGGGTATTCAACGAGCAGTACTTC. Translated: CASSDRTGVFNEQYF. The chain links TRBV7-9 to TRBJ2-7; 9 bases fit TRBD1. This CDR3 spans 15 amino acids. Trimming took 5 bases from V and 5 from J; bases not matched to a gene: 10. Germline CDR1 is SEHNR and CDR2 is FQNEAQ (reference sequence).

Only a few counts were recorded for this clonotype. The chain joins TRBV6-2 or TRBV6-3 to TRBJ2-4; 9 bases are shared with TRBD1. The CDR3 sequence is 18 residues long. Trimming at V came to 1 base and at J to 6 bases, leaving 13 bases not matched to a gene. Germline V gives CDR1 MNHEY, CDR2 SVGEGT. CDR3: CASSYYAVVGTGINIQYF. CDR3 nucleotides: TGTGCCAGCAGTTACTACGCAGTCGTTGGGACAGGGATAAACATTCAGTACTTC.